The subject of this entry is one T cell receptor beta chain. These data belong to a study of T-cell memory formation after mild COVID-19. TCRdb redid the calling of the 5' RACE reads with MiXCR, one entry per CDR3 protein. Of 250,000 or so distinct CDR3 sequences listed, 7.5% to 10% are singletons. V was trimmed by 5 bases and J by 3 bases, leaving 17 bases between them. The germline V gene encodes CDR1 MNHEY and CDR2 SVGAGI. This CDR3 has 16 residues. Material for sequencing was PBMCs or a T cell subset sorted from them (not recorded which). The gene calls are TRBV6-5 and TRBJ2-1; maybe TRBD1 (5 bases). This TCR came from a man younger than 30 who had mild COVID-19 (a few samples of this study predate the infection). Cell type and time point are not known. CDR3 nucleotide sequence: TGTGCCAGCAGTCCCTCTTGGGCAAGGGGCTACAATGAGCAGTTCTTC. Protein: CASSPSWARGYNEQFF.